This T cell receptor (beta chain) derives from a study of T cell responses to AZD1222 COVID-19 vaccine. The CDR3 loop spans 17 amino acids. Germline V gene sequence: CDR1 SGHAT, CDR2 FQNNGV. The V gene lost 8 bases and the J gene lost 9 bases, with 26 bases spanning the gap. Of note for this clone: No antigen is known for it.

Measured with immunoSEQ multiplex PCR; TCRdb has only the in-frame clones, and not every one. The sample records about 120,000 clones, about 94% being singletons. The study's findings and limits: Compared with day 0, the breadth and depth of the Spike-specific TCR repertoire rose significantly after two doses of AZD1222. Unmutated regions of variants are reportedly targeted by nearly half of spike-specific TCRs.

The chain recombines TRBV11-2 with TRBJ1-6, with D perhaps TRBD1 (6 bases). The origin of this receptor is an adult who received the AZD1222 COVID-19 vaccine. The sample in question was peripheral blood, obtained 28 days after the second AZD1222 dose. The CDR3 DNA is TGTGCCAGCCGACCTCTCAGACAGGCCGGGCGGGGTTCACCCCTCCACTTT. Encoded protein: CASRPLRQAGRGSPLHF.